One TCR beta chain is described in this entry. This record belongs to a study of blood T cell repertoires in COVID-19. Study-wide background: PBMCs, B-cell-depleted T cells, or T cells provided the cDNA or gDNA that made up the material.

Authors' processing steps: It was from reference gene primer amplification that nucleated cell counts were estimated. Profiling relied on immunoSEQ multiplex PCR, and the TCRdb table lists in-frame clones only, not all of them. For V, J and clone size, that table is used; D and trimming come from the DNA. The sample has about 30,000 clones, 80% seen once; the top ten hold 31%. CDR1 SGHDT and CDR2 YYEEEE come from the germline V gene. V was clipped by 5 bases and J by 3 bases; unmatched bases: 7. The CDR3 is made up of 16 amino acids. Material: peripheral blood. V usage is TRBV5-6 and J usage is TRBJ2-6; 8 nucleotides line up with TRBD1. This clonotype was obtained from a man older than 75 with acute or convalescent COVID-19. The CDR3 DNA reads TGTGCCAGCAGAGAGACAGGGGCTGGTGGGGCCAACGTCCTGACTTTC. This codes for CASRETGAGGANVLTF.